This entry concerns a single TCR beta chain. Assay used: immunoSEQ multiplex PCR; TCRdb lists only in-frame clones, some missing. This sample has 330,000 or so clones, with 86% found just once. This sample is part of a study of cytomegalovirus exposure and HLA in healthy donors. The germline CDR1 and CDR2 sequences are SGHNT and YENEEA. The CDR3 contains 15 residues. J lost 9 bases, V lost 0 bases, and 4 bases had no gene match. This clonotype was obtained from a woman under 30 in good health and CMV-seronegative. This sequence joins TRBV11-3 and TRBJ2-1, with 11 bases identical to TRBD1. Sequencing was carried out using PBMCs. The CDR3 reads CASSLDGGTGGEQFF. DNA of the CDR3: TGTGCCAGCAGCTTAGACGGTGGGACAGGGGGTGAGCAGTTCTTC. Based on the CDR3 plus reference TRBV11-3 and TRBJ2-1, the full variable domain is EAGVVQSPRYKIIEKKQPVAFWCNPISGHNTLYWYLQNLGQGPELLIRYENEEAVDDSQLPKDRFSAERLKGVDSTLKIQPAELGDSAVYLCASSLDGGTGGEQFFGPGTRLTVL.